This T cell receptor beta chain was obtained from a study of neoadjuvant anti-PD-1 for oral cavity cancer. Study-level points and caveats: Expansion of preexisting intratumoral clones was suggested to aid response. Higher pretreatment blood Treg/Th17 ratios correlated with higher pretreatment blood and lower post-treatment tumor TCRbeta clonality.

Sequencing used immunoSEQ multiplex PCR; TCRdb keeps in-frame clones, though not all of them. Found here are around 24,000 clones, about 27% of them singletons; the top ten hold roughly a sixth. This CDR3 has 14 residues. The V gene end was trimmed by 4 bases and the J gene end by 7 bases; junction bases not matched to a gene: 7. From germline, CDR1 is SGHRS and CDR2 YFSETQ. As for time point: after neoadjuvant nivolumab, at surgical resection. This clone was observed many times. Its antigen remains unidentified. V usage is TRBV5-1 and J usage is TRBJ1-2; TRBD1 aligns across 10 bases. The sequence was collected from a person between 40 and 79 years old with oral cavity squamous cell carcinoma. The sequencing used tumor tissue, collected after nivolumab (anti-PD-1) treatment. The CDR3 reads CASSTGQGTSGYTF. DNA for the CDR3: TGCGCCAGCAGCACGGGACAGGGGACCTCTGGCTACACCTTC.